The 27 T cell receptor beta chains in this list originate from one sample, sequenced in a study of T-cell memory formation after mild COVID-19. TCRdb re-derived calls from the 5' RACE reads in MiXCR, one entry per CDR3 protein. The data hold a few hundred thousand distinct CDR3 sequences, with approximately 20% observed a single time. The sample consisted of PBMCs or a T cell subset sorted from them (not recorded which). These TCRs come from a young man who had mild COVID-19 (a few samples of this study predate the infection). Cell type and time point are not known.

The V and J genes are TRBV7-9 and TRBJ1-4, with 9 positions matching TRBD1. V dropped 5 bases and J dropped 8; count of bases not matched to a gene: 6. CDR3 length: 14 amino acids. Germline CDR1 is SEHNR and CDR2 is FQNEAQ (reference sequence). The CDR3 region is CASSGTGPYEKLFF. In DNA form, the CDR3 reads TGTGCCAGCAGCGGGACAGGGCCTTACGAAAAACTGTTTTTT. The full variable domain, its missing parts supplied by reference TRBV7-9 and TRBJ1-4, is DTGVSQNPRHKITKRGQNVTFRCDPISEHNRLYWYRQTLGQGPEFLTYFQNEAQLEKSRLLSDRFSAERPKGSFSTLEIQRTEQGDSAMYLCASSGTGPYEKLFFGSGTQLSVL.

This clonotype has only a few counts. The V call is TRBV11-2, the J call TRBJ2-2; tentative D call: TRBD2 (5 bases). CDR3 length equals 13 residues. From germline, CDR1 is SGHAT and CDR2 FQNNGV. V gave up 6 bases and J gave up 6 bases, with 11 bases separating them. DNA of the CDR3: TGTGCCAGCAGACCTACTAGGGCCGGGGAGCTGTTTTTT. Protein: CASRPTRAGELFF.

This clonotype was observed a handful of times. The V and J genes are TRBV5-4 and TRBJ2-7; 7 positions match TRBD1. CDR1 is SGHNT and CDR2 is YYREEE in the germline V gene (reference sequence). This CDR3 is 13 amino acids long. V lost 4 bases and J lost 3; bases outside the gene matches: 4. For the CDR3, the DNA is TGTGCCAGCAGCATCCGGGACAGCTACGAGCAGTACTTC. Translating it yields CASSIRDSYEQYF.

The CDR3 loop reads CASSHPGVRTGFMGTSGANVLTF. DNA of the CDR3: TGCGCCAGCAGCCACCCCGGGGTCCGGACTGGCTTTATGGGGACCTCTGGGGCCAACGTCCTGACTTTC. The chain has TRBV4-1 and TRBJ2-6; tentatively, D is TRBD1 or TRBD2 (5 bases each). Deletions cut 3 bases from V and 0 bases from J, with 30 bases between. The V gene's germline CDR1 is MGHRA and CDR2 YSYEKL. The CDR3 loop spans 23 amino acids.

The chain links TRBV19 to TRBJ2-6; tentative D call: TRBD2 (7 bases). The CDR3 contains 14 residues. V lost 11 bases to trimming and J lost 3 bases, with 14 bases between them. Germline CDR1 is LNHDA and CDR2 is SQIVND (reference sequence). CDR3 protein: CASKGGRGANVLTF. The DNA of the CDR3 is TGTGCCTCCAAGGGGGGGCGTGGGGCCAACGTCCTGACTTTC.

This clonotype occurred many times. The V call is TRBV5-1, the J call TRBJ2-3; TRBD2 aligns across 7 bases. Germline V gives CDR1 SGHRS, CDR2 YFSETQ. CDR3 size: 16 residues. V dropped 4 bases and J dropped 0; count of bases not matched to a gene: 8. CDR3: CASSLEGRGSTDTQYF. CDR3 sequence (DNA): TGCGCCAGCAGCCTCGAGGGGCGGGGGAGCACAGATACGCAGTATTTT.

A few counts support this clonotype. The gene calls are TRBV29-1 and TRBJ1-1, with D possibly matching TRBD1 (5 bases). The CDR3 totals 15 residues. CDR1 is SQVTM and CDR2 is ANQGSEA in the germline V gene. Trimming cost V 6 bases and J 1 base, with 18 bases left between them. The CDR3 coding sequence is TGCAGCGTGGGACGGACGGAGGTCTGGAACACTGAAGCTTTCTTT. It translates to CSVGRTEVWNTEAFF.

The gene calls are TRBV29-1 and TRBJ1-2; 7 bases line up with TRBD1. Losses at the gene ends were 3 bases for V and 8 bases for J; bases not matched to a gene: 9. CDR1 is SQVTM and CDR2 is ANQGSEA in the germline V gene. The CDR3 length is 13 residues. CDR3 nucleotide sequence: TGCAGCGTTGATCGTACAGGGGTAGGCGGCTACACCTTC. Translation gives CSVDRTGVGGYTF.

The V gene is TRBV5-1, the J gene TRBJ2-1; 10 bases line up with TRBD2. The trim removed 0 bases at V and 6 bases at J, leaving 6 bases unmatched. This CDR3 comprises 16 residues. Germline V lookup: CDR1 SGHRS, CDR2 YFSETQ. DNA of the CDR3: TGCGCCAGCAGCTTGGAGCGGACTAGCGGCGGCAATGAGCAGTTCTTC. Encoded protein: CASSLERTSGGNEQFF.

This clonotype was seen many times. Sequence at one end of the junction differs from germline and may be a read error. The V and J genes are TRBV7-9 and TRBJ1-1; 7 bases fit TRBD1. The CDR3 spans 14 residues. In germline, CDR1 is SEHNR, CDR2 FQNEAQ (reference sequence). CDR3 nucleotides: TGCGCCAGCAGCTCGCAGGGGGGAAACACTGAAGCTTTCTTT. This codes for CASSSQGGNTEAFF.

This clonotype was seen more than once but under ten times. This rearrangement joins TRBV5-1 to TRBJ1-3; D may be TRBD1 (6 bases). Germline V lookup: CDR1 SGHRS, CDR2 YFSETQ. Trimming removed 4 bases at V and 4 bases at J, with 15 bases between. This CDR3 comprises 15 residues. CDR3 coding DNA: TGCGCCAGCAGCACCAACTCAGGGGTCGGAAACACCATATATTTT. This gives the protein CASSTNSGVGNTIYF.

This clonotype was detected only a few times. V is TRBV19 and J is TRBJ1-5, with unresolved D. The CDR3 is 15 residues long. V gave up 3 bases and J gave up 0 bases, with 9 bases separating them. CDR1 is LNHDA, CDR2 SQIVND, per germline (reference sequence). CDR3 loop: CASSIQVPSNQPQHF. DNA of the CDR3: TGTGCCAGTAGTATTCAAGTTCCTAGCAATCAGCCCCAGCATTTT.

The CDR3 DNA is TGCGCCAGCAGCTTGGCGACTAGCGACGGCAATGAGCAGTTCTTC. It translates to CASSLATSDGNEQFF. This chain joins TRBV5-1 and TRBJ2-1; TRBD2 aligns across 8 bases. The CDR3 length is 15 residues. The J segment lost 6 bases and the V segment lost 0 bases, leaving 5 bases of the junction unmatched. Looked up from germline, CDR1 is SGHRS and CDR2 is YFSETQ.

This clonotype was counted between two and nine times. The chain employs TRBV6-5 and TRBJ2-3, with 7 bases aligning to TRBD2. Germline assignment: CDR1 MNHEY and CDR2 SVGAGI. This CDR3 region has 14 residues. The V and J ends lost 2 bases and 6 bases, in that order; junction bases with no gene match: 5. CDR3 amino acids: CASSYRAGKDTQYF. The DNA for the CDR3 is TGTGCCAGCAGTTACAGAGCGGGGAAGGATACGCAGTATTTT.

The sample holds a few counts of this clonotype. This rearrangement joins TRBV20-1 to TRBJ2-5, with TRBD2 matching over 8 bases. The trim removed 1 base at V and 4 bases at J, leaving 5 bases unmatched. The CDR3 sequence is 14 residues long. Germline-derived CDR1 and CDR2 are DFQATT and SNEGSKA (reference sequence). CDR3 DNA: TGCAGTGCTAGAGTGCCTAGCGGGTCAGAGACCCAGTACTTC. Encoded protein: CSARVPSGSETQYF.

The V call is TRBV28, the J call TRBJ1-2; no clear D gene. This CDR3 is 13 amino acids long. Trimming removed 7 bases at V and 4 bases at J, with 13 bases between. The germline CDR1 and CDR2 sequences are MDHEN and SYDVKM. In DNA, the CDR3 is TGTGCCAGCACCCCGGGCCGAAGCTATGGCTACACCTTC. It encodes CASTPGRSYGYTF.

The rearrangement uses TRBV27 and TRBJ1-2; 10 bases map to TRBD1. Germline CDR1 and CDR2: MNHEY and SMNVEV (reference sequence). The CDR3 contains 15 residues. The V segment lost 5 bases and the J segment 5 bases; nucleotides outside the gene matches: 8. The CDR3 spells CASSPGTGVWYGYTF. As DNA, the CDR3 is TGTGCCAGCAGTCCAGGGACAGGGGTGTGGTATGGCTACACCTTC.

This clonotype was seen more than once but under ten times. The chain joins TRBV12-3 or TRBV12-4 to TRBJ2-5; no firm D call. Trimming left V 8 bases short and J 0 bases short, with 10 bases between. This CDR3 has 13 residues. CDR3 bases: TGTGCCAGCCGAACCGGGTACCAAGAGACCCAGTACTTC. Protein product: CASRTGYQETQYF.

The rearrangement links TRBV4-1 to TRBJ2-3; 15 positions match TRBD2. Germline V CDR1 and CDR2: MGHRA, YSYEKL. V lost 4 bases and J lost 0; bases outside the gene matches: 5. The CDR3 runs 18 residues. The CDR3 spells CASSPGTSGGPSTDTQYF. CDR3 nucleotides: TGCGCCAGCAGCCCGGGGACTAGCGGGGGGCCTAGCACAGATACGCAGTATTTT.

In its sample, this clonotype was seen a few times. The rearrangement joins TRBV30 to TRBJ1-5; no firm D call. The germline gives CDR1 GTSNPN, CDR2 SVGIG (reference sequence). V dropped 3 bases and J dropped 0 bases, with 6 bases sitting between them. CDR3 size: 13 residues. The CDR3 DNA follows: TGTGCCTGGAGAATGAATAGCAATCAGCCCCAGCATTTT. Translating it yields CAWRMNSNQPQHF.

V is TRBV20-1 and J is TRBJ1-2; D is perhaps TRBD1 (5 bases). The V gene lost 0 bases and the J gene lost 6 bases, with 8 bases spanning the gap. This CDR3 has 12 residues. CDR1 DFQATT and CDR2 SNEGSKA come from the germline V gene (reference sequence). CDR3 protein: CSARDVGDGYTF. CDR3 nucleotides: TGCAGTGCTAGAGATGTAGGGGATGGCTACACCTTC.

This chain joins TRBV10-3 and TRBJ2-7; the D gene is possibly TRBD2 (5 bases). Trimming removed 4 bases at V and 4 bases at J, with 8 bases between. CDR3 length equals 12 residues. Germline CDR1 reads ENHRY; CDR2 reads SYGVKD. The CDR3 nucleotides read TGTGCCATCAGTGGAGGAGGTTACGAGCAGTACGTC. Translation gives CAISGGGYEQYV.

This clonotype has more than one count but fewer than ten. The chain uses TRBV11-2 and TRBJ1-1; 7 bases fit TRBD1. The length of the CDR3 is 12 residues. The germline V gene has CDR1 SGHAT and CDR2 FQNNGV. After removal of 5 bases from V and 9 bases from J, the junction contained 6 bases not matched to a gene. Here the CDR3 reads CASSPDRVQAFF. CDR3 sequence (DNA): TGTGCCAGCAGCCCAGACAGGGTACAAGCTTTCTTT.

V and J are TRBV4-2 and TRBJ2-5; 15 bases agree with TRBD2. There are 17 residues in the CDR3. In germline, CDR1 is LGHNA, CDR2 YNFKEQ. Trimming removed 0 bases from V and 6 bases from J; junction bases left unmatched: 5. CDR3 in DNA: TGTGCCAGCAGCCAAGAGAGGGGACTAGCGGGGGGACAGACCCAGTACTTC. Amino acids: CASSQERGLAGGQTQYF.

This chain connects TRBV4-2 to TRBJ2-1; 10 nucleotides align to TRBD2. V trimming: 0 bases; J trimming: 5 bases; junction bases outside the gene matches: 1. The CDR3 loop spans 15 amino acids. Germline CDR1 reads LGHNA; CDR2 reads YNFKEQ. The DNA of the CDR3 is TGTGCCAGCAGCCAAGAAAGCGGGGGGGACAATGAGCAGTTCTTC. Protein sequence: CASSQESGGDNEQFF.

This clonotype was recorded a few times. V gene TRBV6-6 combines with J gene TRBJ1-1, with D possibly TRBD1 on 5 matching bases. The germline V gene has CDR1 MNHNY and CDR2 SVGAGI (reference sequence). The CDR3 is 15 residues long. V lost 2 bases, J lost 6 bases, and 16 bases lay in between. CDR3 nucleotide sequence: TGTGCCAGCAGTTACACCTCCCATCAGGGACCTGAAGCTTTCTTT. Residues: CASSYTSHQGPEAFF.

The rearrangement joins TRBV5-6 to TRBJ2-7; TRBD2 is a possible D gene (7 bases). The V and J ends lost 3 bases and 4 bases respectively, with 17 bases between them. The CDR3 runs 15 residues. Germline V gene lookup returns CDR1 SGHDT and CDR2 YYEEEE. This CDR3 reads CASSSEGGRGYEQYV. CDR3 DNA: TGTGCCAGCAGCTCGGAGGGGGGGCGCGGGTACGAGCAGTACGTC.